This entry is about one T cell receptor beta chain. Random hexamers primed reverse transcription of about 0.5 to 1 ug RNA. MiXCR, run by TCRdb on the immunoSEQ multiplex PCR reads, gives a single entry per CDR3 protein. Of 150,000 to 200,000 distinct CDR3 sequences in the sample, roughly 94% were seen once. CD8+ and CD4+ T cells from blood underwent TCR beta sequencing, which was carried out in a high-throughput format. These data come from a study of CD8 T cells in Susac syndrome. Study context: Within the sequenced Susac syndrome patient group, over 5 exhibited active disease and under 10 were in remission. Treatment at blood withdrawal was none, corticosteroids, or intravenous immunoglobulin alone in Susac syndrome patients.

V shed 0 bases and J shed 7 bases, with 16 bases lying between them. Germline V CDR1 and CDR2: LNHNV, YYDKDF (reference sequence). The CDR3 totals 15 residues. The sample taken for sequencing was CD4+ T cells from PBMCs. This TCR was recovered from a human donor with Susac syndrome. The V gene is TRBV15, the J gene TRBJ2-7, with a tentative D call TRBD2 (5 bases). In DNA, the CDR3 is TGTGCCACCAGCAGAGACCCTACGGGGTCGGGGGAGCAGTACTTC. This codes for CATSRDPTGSGEQYF.